The rows below give T cell receptor beta chains drawn from one sample of a study of cytomegalovirus exposure and HLA in healthy donors. Assay: immunoSEQ multiplex PCR; the TCRdb copy retains only in-frame clones and omits some. The table has approximately 200,000 clones, about 81% seen once. Sequences were obtained from PBMCs. Receptors originate from a woman in her twenties or thirties in good health and CMV-seronegative. CDR3s include the opening cysteine and the closing phenylalanine or tryptophan. Fields, in order: J gene, V gene, clone size, D gene, CDR3 protein, CDR3 DNA. The D gene is left open where the match is weak. The listing skips clone size in some rows; elsewhere it reads once, few, many or a size class.

J gene: TRBJ2-7; V gene: TRBV5-1; clone size: NA; D gene: NA; CDR3 protein: CASSYVLTEGNEQYF; CDR3 DNA: TGCGCCAGCAGCTACGTGCTTACGGAGGGCAACGAGCAGTACTTC
J gene: TRBJ2-2; V gene: TRBV5-1; clone size: NA; D gene: NA; CDR3 protein: CASSLLVTGSTGELFF; CDR3 DNA: TGCGCCAGCAGCTTGCTCGTAACAGGCTCCACCGGGGAGCTGTTTTTT
J gene: TRBJ2-4; V gene: TRBV5-1; clone size: few; D gene: TRBD1; CDR3 protein: CASSFITGGPNIQYF; CDR3 DNA: TGCGCCAGCAGCTTCATCACAGGGGGCCCAAACATTCAGTACTTC
J gene: TRBJ2-5; V gene: TRBV2; clone size: NA; D gene: TRBD2; CDR3 protein: CASSELAGGDETQYF; CDR3 DNA: TGTGCCAGCAGTGAGCTAGCGGGGGGGGACGAGACCCAGTACTTC
J gene: TRBJ1-1; V gene: TRBV28; clone size: NA; D gene: NA; CDR3 protein: CASTRGGRNTEAFF; CDR3 DNA: TGTGCCAGCACCCGCGGGGGGAGAAACACTGAAGCTTTCTTT
J gene: TRBJ2-3; V gene: TRBV6-1; clone size: once; D gene: NA; CDR3 protein: CASASRGTDTQYF; CDR3 DNA: TGTGCCAGCGCTAGCCGGGGAACAGATACGCAGTATTTT
J gene: TRBJ1-3; V gene: TRBV12-5; clone size: NA; D gene: NA; CDR3 protein: CASGLDKDSGHF; CDR3 DNA: TGTGCTAGTGGTTTGGACAAGGACAGTGGGCATTTT
J gene: TRBJ2-3; V gene: TRBV19; clone size: NA; D gene: NA; CDR3 protein: CASRGHGTLTDTQYF; CDR3 DNA: TGTGCCAGTAGGGGACACGGGACCCTCACAGATACGCAGTATTTT
J gene: TRBJ2-7; V gene: TRBV4-1; clone size: NA; D gene: NA; CDR3 protein: CASSPSPGPGRAYEQYF; CDR3 DNA: TGCGCCAGCAGCCCATCCCCTGGCCCTGGCAGGGCCTACGAGCAGTACTTC
J gene: TRBJ2-1; V gene: TRBV19; clone size: NA; D gene: NA; CDR3 protein: CASRPLANYNEQFF; CDR3 DNA: TGTGCCAGTAGGCCCCTAGCGAACTACAATGAGCAGTTCTTC
J gene: TRBJ2-5; V gene: TRBV11-3; clone size: NA; D gene: NA; CDR3 protein: CASSFGGGQTQYF; CDR3 DNA: TGTGCCAGCAGCTTCGGGGGAGGCCAGACCCAGTACTTC
J gene: TRBJ2-7; V gene: TRBV6-1; clone size: few; D gene: NA; CDR3 protein: CASTRDYEQYF; CDR3 DNA: TGTGCCAGCACGAGGGATTACGAGCAGTACTTC
J gene: TRBJ2-1; V gene: TRBV18; clone size: NA; D gene: NA; CDR3 protein: CASSPAANEQFF; CDR3 DNA: TGTGCCAGCTCACCCGCGGCCAATGAGCAGTTCTTC
J gene: TRBJ1-1; V gene: TRBV5-6; clone size: NA; D gene: NA; CDR3 protein: CASSLGSGWGTEAFF; CDR3 DNA: TGTGCCAGCAGCTTGGGTTCAGGGTGGGGCACTGAAGCTTTCTTT
J gene: TRBJ1-4; V gene: TRBV6-5; clone size: NA; D gene: NA; CDR3 protein: CASTERQGDEKLFF; CDR3 DNA: TGTGCCAGCACCGAGAGGCAAGGAGATGAAAAACTGTTTTTT